The 14 T cell receptor beta chains reported below all come from one sample, sequenced in a study of shared T cell receptors in the human thymus. The protocol was immunoSEQ multiplex PCR, while the TCRdb copy is restricted to in-frame clones and leaves out a portion. The data hold about 380,000 clones, with 95% observed a single time. Material: thymocytes. The receptors come from a human donor.

The V call is TRBV15, the J call TRBJ2-1, with D possibly called TRBD1 or TRBD2 (7 bases each). CDR1 is LNHNV, CDR2 YYDKDF, per germline (reference sequence). V lost 2 bases to trimming and J lost 0 bases, with 23 bases between them. The CDR3 totals 20 residues. The CDR3 reads CATSRRDSSSRTSSYNEQFF. The CDR3 DNA reads as TGTGCCACCAGCAGACGGGACAGCTCCTCCCGGACTAGCTCCTACAATGAGCAGTTCTTC.

The chain couples TRBV2 to TRBJ2-7; D not resolved. This CDR3 contains 16 residues. Germline V CDR1 and CDR2: SNHLY, FYNNEI. V lost 8 bases and J lost 3, with 23 bases in between. The CDR3 bases are TGTGCCAGCCCCCCTACGCCGGCAAGAGTTAACTACGAGCAGTACTTC. Amino acids: CASPPTPARVNYEQYF.

The sample holds one count of this clone. The V and J genes are TRBV25-1 and TRBJ1-1; D ambiguous. V was clipped by 5 bases and J by 1 base, with 11 bases between them. From germline, CDR1 is MGHDK and CDR2 SYGVNS. The CDR3 has 14 amino acids. The CDR3 loop reads CASSLRSENTEAFF. Written as DNA, the CDR3 is TGTGCCAGCAGTTTAAGAAGTGAGAACACTGAAGCTTTCTTT.

The rearrangement uses TRBV27 and TRBJ2-3; D perhaps matches TRBD2 (5 bases). Germline CDR1 and CDR2: MNHEY and SMNVEV (reference sequence). The CDR3 is 13 amino acids. V lost 6 bases, J lost 6 bases, and 13 bases lay in between. Here the CDR3 DNA reads TGTGCCAGCAGCTTCCTGGAGGAGGATACGCAGTATTTT. Protein sequence: CASSFLEEDTQYF.

The V call is TRBV5-1, the J call TRBJ2-1, with 7 positions matching TRBD2. Unmatched junction bases numbered 12, after V lost 4 bases and J lost 8 bases. The germline CDR1 and CDR2 sequences are SGHRS and YFSETQ. This CDR3 spans 15 amino acids. CDR3 DNA sequence: TGCGCCAGCAGCCCCGGACTAGATCCCAGGTATGAGCAGTTCTTC. It specifies CASSPGLDPRYEQFF. Combining the CDR3 with reference TRBV5-1 and TRBJ2-1 gives the whole variable domain KAGVTQTPRYLIKTRGQQVTLSCSPISGHRSVSWYQQTPGQGLQFLFEYFSETQRNKGNFPGRFSGRQFSNSRSEMNVSTLELGDSALYLCASSPGLDPRYEQFFGPGTRLTVL.

The chain combines TRBV4-3 with TRBJ2-1; 12 positions match TRBD2. The CDR3 runs 15 residues. The V and J ends lost 2 bases and 8 bases, in that order; junction bases with no gene match: 4. Looked up from germline, CDR1 is LGHNA and CDR2 is YSLEER. The CDR3 DNA follows: TGCGCCAGCAGCCAATCTAGCGGGAGGGCTTATGAGCAGTTCTTC. Protein: CASSQSSGRAYEQFF.

This clone showed up just a few times. V usage is TRBV6-6 and J usage is TRBJ2-2, with D perhaps matching TRBD2 (6 bases). The CDR3 runs to 13 residues. Germline V gives CDR1 MNHNY, CDR2 SVGAGI (reference sequence). V lost 6 bases to trimming and J lost 6 bases, with 11 bases between them. The CDR3 spells CASRRDLSGELFF. CDR3 sequence (DNA): TGTGCCAGCAGGCGGGATCTCTCCGGGGAGCTGTTTTTT.

In this sample, this clone turned up once. This sequence joins TRBV7-9 and TRBJ2-7; 7 nucleotides agree with TRBD2. J lost 1 base, V lost 4 bases, and 10 bases had no gene match. This CDR3 spans 16 amino acids. CDR1 and CDR2 (germline): SEHNR, FQNEAQ (reference sequence). The CDR3 nucleotides read TGTGCCAGCAGCTCCCCGACTAGCCTTAGATCCTACGAGCAGTACTTC. Translated, it gives CASSSPTSLRSYEQYF.

The chain uses TRBV19 and TRBJ1-2; perhaps TRBD1 as D (6 bases). V dropped 9 bases and J dropped 5 bases, with 19 bases sitting between them. The germline gives CDR1 LNHDA, CDR2 SQIVND (reference sequence). The CDR3 covers 14 residues. The DNA of the CDR3 is TGTGCCAGCTTCCCCCCAGGGGAGAATTATGGCTACACCTTC. This encodes CASFPPGENYGYTF.

The chain joins TRBV28 to TRBJ2-7, with 7 bases lining up with TRBD1. There are 19 residues in the CDR3. V shed 6 bases, J shed 3 bases, and the junction held 23 bases outside the gene matches. The germline gives CDR1 MDHEN, CDR2 SYDVKM. The CDR3 coding sequence is TGTGCCAGCAGCTACAGTTGTGCATCGAGACAGGGCCCAAACTACGAGCAGTACTTC. Translation: CASSYSCASRQGPNYEQYF.

The chain recombines TRBV5-4 with TRBJ2-7; D is uncertain. The CDR3 has 10 amino acids. V was trimmed by 1 base and J by 7 bases, leaving 3 bases between them. The germline V gene encodes CDR1 SGHNT and CDR2 YYREEE (reference sequence). CDR3 in amino acids: CASSLTEQYF. CDR3 sequence (DNA): TGTGCCAGCAGCTTGACTGAGCAGTACTTC.

The rearrangement uses TRBV7-8 and TRBJ2-1, with 12 bases lining up with TRBD2. CDR1 SGHVS and CDR2 FQNEAQ come from the germline V gene. This CDR3 is built from 16 residues. V lost 3 bases, J lost 4 bases, and 4 bases stayed unmatched. This CDR3 reads CASSLRTSGKYNEQFF. Written as DNA, the CDR3 is TGTGCCAGCAGCTTGAGGACTAGCGGGAAATACAATGAGCAGTTCTTC.

In its sample, this clone was seen once. The chain carries TRBV27 and TRBJ2-2, with 10 nucleotides matching TRBD2. V shed 7 bases, J shed 7 bases, and the junction held 3 bases outside the gene matches. Germline V CDR1 and CDR2: MNHEY, SMNVEV (reference sequence). This CDR3 region has 13 residues. In nucleotides, the CDR3 is TGTGCCAGCACTAGCGGGAGCGGCGGGGAGCTGTTTTTT. The encoded protein is CASTSGSGGELFF.

This chain connects TRBV10-2 to TRBJ1-3; D remains unclear. The CDR3 loop spans 15 amino acids. Trimming removed 2 bases from V and 0 bases from J, with 8 bases in between. Germline values: CDR1 WSHSY, CDR2 SAAADI. Written as DNA, the CDR3 is TGCGCCAGCAGTGAGGACCGGAGCTCTGGAAACACCATATATTTT. It yields the protein CASSEDRSSGNTIYF.